Described below is a single TCR beta chain sequence and its context. The antigen remains undetermined. The data originate from a study of blood T cells in healthy people across ages. Study-wide context: Capture via template switching afforded approximately one barcoded beta molecule per two T cells.

Study-wide results and limits: CMV infection status of these donors was not known. TCR beta diversity per million T cells fell roughly linearly with age.

V shed 4 bases, J shed 2 bases, and the junction held 8 bases outside the gene matches. The CDR3 contains 15 residues. The germline gives CDR1 MGHRA, CDR2 YSYEKL. The people who gave samples were healthy Caucasians from Russia, aged roughly 6 to 90. A second PCR, run for about 6 to 11 cycles, used a sample-barcoded 5' primer plus a J-beta primer mix. Via MiXCR, TCRdb re-called the 5' RACE reads, giving one row per CDR3 protein. The table has 650,000 to 1,000,000 distinct CDR3 sequences, about 47% seen once. V usage is TRBV4-1 and J usage is TRBJ2-7, with 7 bases lining up with TRBD1. The specimen was blood. This TCR came from a man at least 80 years old in good health. The CDR3 sequence is CASSRGRQGPYEQYF. In nucleotides, the CDR3 is TGCGCCAGCAGCCGGGGGAGACAGGGACCCTACGAGCAGTACTTC.